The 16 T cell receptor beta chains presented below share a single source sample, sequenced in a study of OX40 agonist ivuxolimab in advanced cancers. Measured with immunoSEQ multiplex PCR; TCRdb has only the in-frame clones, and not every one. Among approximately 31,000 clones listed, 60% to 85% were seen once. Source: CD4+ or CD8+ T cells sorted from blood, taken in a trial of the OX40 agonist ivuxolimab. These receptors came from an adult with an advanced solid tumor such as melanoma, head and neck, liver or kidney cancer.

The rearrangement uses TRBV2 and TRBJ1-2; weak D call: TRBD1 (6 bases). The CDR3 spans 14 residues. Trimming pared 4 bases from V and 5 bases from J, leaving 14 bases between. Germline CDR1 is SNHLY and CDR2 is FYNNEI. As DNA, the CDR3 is TGTGCCAGCAGTGCACAGGGTTATGATTATGGCTACACCTTC. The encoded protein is CASSAQGYDYGYTF.

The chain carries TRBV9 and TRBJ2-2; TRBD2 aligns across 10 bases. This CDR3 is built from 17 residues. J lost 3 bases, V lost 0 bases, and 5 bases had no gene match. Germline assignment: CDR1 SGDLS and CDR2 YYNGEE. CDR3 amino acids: CASSVEGLAGDTGELFF. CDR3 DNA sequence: TGTGCCAGCAGCGTAGAGGGCCTAGCGGGGGACACCGGGGAGCTGTTTTTT.

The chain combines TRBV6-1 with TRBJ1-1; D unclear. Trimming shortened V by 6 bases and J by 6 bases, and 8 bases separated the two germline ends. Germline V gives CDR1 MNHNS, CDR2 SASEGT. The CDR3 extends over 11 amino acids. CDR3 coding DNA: TGTGCCAGCAGGGGGTTAGCTGAAGCTTTCTTT. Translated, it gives CASRGLAEAFF.

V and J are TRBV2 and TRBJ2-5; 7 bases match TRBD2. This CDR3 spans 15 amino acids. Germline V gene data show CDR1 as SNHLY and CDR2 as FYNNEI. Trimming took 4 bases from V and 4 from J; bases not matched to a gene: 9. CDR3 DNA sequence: TGTGCCAGCAGTGCTTCCCGGGGAGGGCCAGAGACCCAGTACTTC. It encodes CASSASRGGPETQYF.

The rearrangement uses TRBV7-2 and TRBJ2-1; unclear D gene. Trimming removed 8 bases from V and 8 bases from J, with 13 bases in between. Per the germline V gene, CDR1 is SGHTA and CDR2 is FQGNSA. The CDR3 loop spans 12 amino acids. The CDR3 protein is CASSLNWDEQFF. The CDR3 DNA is TGTGCCAGCTCTCTCAACTGGGATGAGCAGTTCTTC.

The CDR3 bases are TGCGCCAGCAGCTTGGAGGGCGGGGGGAGCTCCTACGAGCAGTACTTC. Amino acids: CASSLEGGGSSYEQYF. The rearrangement links TRBV5-1 to TRBJ2-7, with 8 bases matching TRBD2. The CDR3 spans 16 residues. Looked up from germline, CDR1 is SGHRS and CDR2 is YFSETQ. Unmatched junction bases numbered 5, after V lost 0 bases and J lost 0 bases.

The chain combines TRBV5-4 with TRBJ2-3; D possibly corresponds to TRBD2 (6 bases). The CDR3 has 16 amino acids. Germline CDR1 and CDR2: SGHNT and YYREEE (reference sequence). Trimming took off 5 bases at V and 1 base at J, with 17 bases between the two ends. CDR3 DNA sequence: TGTGCCAGCAGTGGTGGCGCGGGACGAGGCACAGATACGCAGTATTTT. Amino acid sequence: CASSGGAGRGTDTQYF.

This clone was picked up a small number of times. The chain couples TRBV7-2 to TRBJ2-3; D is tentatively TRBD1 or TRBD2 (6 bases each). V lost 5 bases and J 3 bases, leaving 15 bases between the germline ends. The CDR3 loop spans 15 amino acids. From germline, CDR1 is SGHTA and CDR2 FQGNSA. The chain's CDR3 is CASSPQWGATDTQYF. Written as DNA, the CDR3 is TGTGCCAGCAGCCCGCAATGGGGGGCTACAGATACGCAGTATTTT.

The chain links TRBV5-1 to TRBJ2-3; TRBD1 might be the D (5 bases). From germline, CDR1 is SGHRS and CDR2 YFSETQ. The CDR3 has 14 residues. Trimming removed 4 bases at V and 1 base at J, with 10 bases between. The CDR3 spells CASSIGQRTDTQYF. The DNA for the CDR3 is TGCGCCAGCAGCATCGGACAACGCACAGATACGCAGTATTTT.

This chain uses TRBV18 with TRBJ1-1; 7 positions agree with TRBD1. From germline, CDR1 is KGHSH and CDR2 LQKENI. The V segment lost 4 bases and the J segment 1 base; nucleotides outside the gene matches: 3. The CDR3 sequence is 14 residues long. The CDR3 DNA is TGTGCCAGCTCACTTAACAGGGGGAACACTGAAGCTTTCTTT. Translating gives CASSLNRGNTEAFF. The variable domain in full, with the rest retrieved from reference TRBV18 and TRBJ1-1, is NAGVMQNPRHLVRRRGQEARLRCSPMKGHSHVYWYRQLPEEGLKFMVYLQKENIIDESGMPKERFSAEFPKEGPSILRIQQVVRGDSAAYFCASSLNRGNTEAFFGQGTRLTVV.

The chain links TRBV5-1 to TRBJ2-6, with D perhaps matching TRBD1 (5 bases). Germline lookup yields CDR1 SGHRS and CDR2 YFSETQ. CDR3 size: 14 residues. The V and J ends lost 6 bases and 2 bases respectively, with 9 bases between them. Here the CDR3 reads CASMQGAGANVLTF. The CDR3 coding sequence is TGCGCCAGCATGCAGGGTGCTGGGGCCAACGTCCTGACTTTC.

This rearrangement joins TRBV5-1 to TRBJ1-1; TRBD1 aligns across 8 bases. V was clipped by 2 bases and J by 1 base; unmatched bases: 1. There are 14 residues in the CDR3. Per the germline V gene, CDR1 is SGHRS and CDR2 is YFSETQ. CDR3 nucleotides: TGCGCCAGCAGCTTCCAGGGGGCGAACACTGAAGCTTTCTTT. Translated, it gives CASSFQGANTEAFF.

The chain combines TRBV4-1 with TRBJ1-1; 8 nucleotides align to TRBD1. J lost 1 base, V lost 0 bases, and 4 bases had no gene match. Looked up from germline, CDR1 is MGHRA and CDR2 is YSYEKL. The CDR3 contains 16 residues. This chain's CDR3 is CASSQDRDRRNTEAFF. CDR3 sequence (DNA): TGCGCCAGCAGCCAAGATAGGGACAGGAGGAACACTGAAGCTTTCTTT.

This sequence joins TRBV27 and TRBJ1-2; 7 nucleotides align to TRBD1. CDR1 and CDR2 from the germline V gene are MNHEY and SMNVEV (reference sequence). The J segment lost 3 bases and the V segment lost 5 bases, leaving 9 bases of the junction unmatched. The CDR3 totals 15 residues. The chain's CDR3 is CASSPARGGDYGYTF. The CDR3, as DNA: TGTGCCAGCAGTCCGGCCAGGGGGGGAGACTATGGCTACACCTTC.

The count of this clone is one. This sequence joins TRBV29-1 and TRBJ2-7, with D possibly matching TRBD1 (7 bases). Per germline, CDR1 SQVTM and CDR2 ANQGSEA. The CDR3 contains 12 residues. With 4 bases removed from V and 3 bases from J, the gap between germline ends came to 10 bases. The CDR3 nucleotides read TGCAGCGTTGGCCAGGGGGGCTACGAGCAGTACTTC. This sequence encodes CSVGQGGYEQYF.

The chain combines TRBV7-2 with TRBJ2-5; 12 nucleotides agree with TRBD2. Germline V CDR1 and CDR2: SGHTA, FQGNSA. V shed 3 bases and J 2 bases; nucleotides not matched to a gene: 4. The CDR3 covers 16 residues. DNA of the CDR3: TGTGCCAGCAGCTTCGGACTAGCGGGGCGTCAAGAGACCCAGTACTTC. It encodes CASSFGLAGRQETQYF.